The 29 T cell receptor beta chains reported below all come from one sample, sequenced in a study of blood T cell repertoires in COVID-19. Profiled with immunoSEQ multiplex PCR; TCRdb holds only in-frame clones, not every one. Among about 160,000 clones, over 80% were seen once, and the ten largest hold about 5%. The source material was peripheral blood. These receptors came from a woman between 45 and 65 years old with acute or convalescent COVID-19.

The CDR3 region is CASTPSGSGREQFF. The CDR3 DNA reads TGTGCCAGCACCCCTAGCGGGAGTGGACGGGAGCAGTTCTTC. This chain links TRBV6-5 with TRBJ2-1; 10 bases map to TRBD2. The CDR3 sequence is 14 residues long. In germline, CDR1 is MNHEY, CDR2 SVGAGI. V gave up 7 bases and J gave up 10 bases; unmatched junction bases: 10.

The V and J genes are TRBV28 and TRBJ1-1; weak D call: TRBD1 (5 bases). The CDR3 covers 11 residues. Germline V gene data show CDR1 as MDHEN and CDR2 as SYDVKM. The germline V and J ends were trimmed by 8 bases and 7 bases, with 11 bases remaining between them. Here the CDR3 DNA reads TGTGCCAGCGGAACGGGGGGTGAAGCTTTCTTT. Translation: CASGTGGEAFF.

The genes are TRBV6-4 and TRBJ1-5, with D possibly matching TRBD1 (5 bases). V dropped 7 bases and J dropped 3 bases, with 16 bases sitting between them. Germline V gene sequence: CDR1 MRHNA, CDR2 SNTAGT. CDR3 length: 15 amino acids. DNA for the CDR3: TGTGCCAGCACCAGAGACAGCCCGATCAATCAGCCCCAGCATTTT. It is translated as CASTRDSPINQPQHF.

DNA for the CDR3: TGTGCCAGTAGTATTAATGGTCTTATAACCAGCTCTGGAAACACCATATATTTT. Amino acids: CASSINGLITSSGNTIYF. The rearrangement joins TRBV19 to TRBJ1-3, with D unresolved. Germline V gene sequence: CDR1 LNHDA, CDR2 SQIVND (reference sequence). The V end was cut by 3 bases, the J end by 0 bases, with 18 bases between. CDR3 length: 18 amino acids.

On this clone: The sample holds other DNA sequences that translate to the same CDR3. V and J are TRBV18 and TRBJ1-1; D is undetermined. The CDR3 loop spans 13 amino acids. Germline values: CDR1 KGHSH, CDR2 LQKENI. V was shortened by 6 bases and J by 3 bases, with 11 bases between the two germline ends. The chain's CDR3 is CASSRSGDTEAFF. The CDR3 nucleotides are TGTGCCAGCTCTCGATCCGGGGACACTGAAGCTTTCTTT.

The V call is TRBV9, the J call TRBJ2-1, with 10 bases aligning to TRBD2. Losses at the gene ends were 4 bases for V and 0 bases for J; bases not matched to a gene: 1. The CDR3 is 15 residues long. The V gene's germline CDR1 is SGDLS and CDR2 YYNGEE. The CDR3 loop reads CASSTSGTSYNEQFF. The CDR3 DNA sequence: TGTGCCAGCAGCACTAGCGGGACCTCCTACAATGAGCAGTTCTTC.

The rearrangement joins TRBV28 to TRBJ2-3; D possibly corresponds to TRBD2 (6 bases). CDR1 MDHEN and CDR2 SYDVKM come from the germline V gene. V was trimmed by 8 bases and J by 3 bases, leaving 15 bases between them. CDR3 length: 14 residues. The CDR3 coding sequence is TGTGCCAGCCCTCCCCCAGGGAGGACAGATACGCAGTATTTT. It encodes CASPPPGRTDTQYF.

The J gene is TRBJ2-5, the V gene TRBV7-8; TRBD2 aligns across 13 bases. Germline loops: CDR1 SGHVS, CDR2 FQNEAQ. This CDR3 is 16 amino acids long. The J segment lost 4 bases and the V segment lost 2 bases, leaving 4 bases of the junction unmatched. CDR3 nucleotide sequence: TGTGCCAGCAGCTTAATGGGACTAGCGGGAACAGAGACCCAGTACTTC. This translates into CASSLMGLAGTETQYF.

This chain uses TRBV30 with TRBJ1-1; D is undetermined. V was pared by 0 bases and J by 0 bases, with 5 bases between. CDR1 and CDR2 (germline): GTSNPN, SVGIG (reference sequence). The CDR3 sequence is 13 residues long. CDR3 bases: TGTGCCTGGAGTGTTTGGCTGAACACTGAAGCTTTCTTT. Residues: CAWSVWLNTEAFF.

This CDR3 is CASSRGNTEAFF. The CDR3 DNA reads as TGTGCCAGCAGTCGGGGGAACACTGAAGCTTTCTTT. The chain joins TRBV13 to TRBJ1-1; D gene ambiguous. Germline values: CDR1 PRHDT, CDR2 FYEKMQ (reference sequence). The CDR3 runs 12 residues. V was pared by 6 bases and J by 1 base, with 6 bases between.

The rearrangement uses TRBV28 and TRBJ1-3; D call uncertain. This CDR3 contains 18 residues. From germline, CDR1 is MDHEN and CDR2 SYDVKM. V was pared by 10 bases and J by 0 bases, with 25 bases between. For the CDR3, the DNA is TGTGCCACTGCCCGACACCGGCGCGATTACTCCTCTGGAAACACCATATATTTT. Protein sequence: CATARHRRDYSSGNTIYF.

V usage is TRBV5-5 and J usage is TRBJ1-1; D unclear. V lost 5 bases, J lost 0 bases, and 14 bases lay in between. The germline CDR1 and CDR2 sequences are SGHKS and YYEKEE (reference sequence). The CDR3 loop spans 15 amino acids. The CDR3 bases are TGTGCCAGCAGTCAAATGGGCAGCCTGAACACTGAAGCTTTCTTT. The encoded protein is CASSQMGSLNTEAFF.

The CDR3 region has the DNA TGTGCCAGCCACGGGACTAGCAGAGAGACCCAGTACTTC. Translating gives CASHGTSRETQYF. The chain recombines TRBV27 with TRBJ2-5, with TRBD2 identical over 9 bases. There are 13 residues in the CDR3. The germline V gene encodes CDR1 MNHEY and CDR2 SMNVEV (reference sequence). V dropped 8 bases and J dropped 4; count of bases not matched to a gene: 5.

The chain employs TRBV7-3 and TRBJ2-1, with a tentative D call TRBD2 (6 bases). V dropped 1 base and J dropped 0 bases, with 19 bases sitting between them. The germline gives CDR1 SGHTA, CDR2 FQGTGA. The CDR3 length is 19 residues. The CDR3 spells CASSLKTASSGGSYNEQFF. The CDR3 DNA reads as TGTGCCAGCAGCTTAAAAACGGCTTCGTCCGGGGGCTCCTACAATGAGCAGTTCTTC.

The V and J genes are TRBV5-1 and TRBJ1-1; no reliable D call. This CDR3 contains 14 residues. V was pared by 0 bases and J by 7 bases, with 13 bases between. CDR1 and CDR2 from the germline V gene are SGHRS and YFSETQ. CDR3 protein: CASSLAPGPVEAFF. The CDR3 nucleotides are TGCGCCAGCAGCTTGGCCCCCGGTCCGGTTGAAGCTTTCTTT. Combining the CDR3 with reference TRBV5-1 and TRBJ1-1 gives the whole variable domain KAGVTQTPRYLIKTRGQQVTLSCSPISGHRSVSWYQQTPGQGLQFLFEYFSETQRNKGNFPGRFSGRQFSNSRSEMNVSTLELGDSALYLCASSLAPGPVEAFFGQGTRLTVV.

The chain joins TRBV6-2 or TRBV6-3 to TRBJ2-7, with TRBD2 matching 12 bases. Trimming took 2 bases from V and 1 from J; bases not matched to a gene: 6. CDR3 length: 17 residues. CDR1 MNHEY and CDR2 SVGEGT come from the germline V gene. CDR3 nucleotide sequence: TGTGCCAGCAGTTACCGACTAGCGGGAGATGGGTCCTACGAGCAGTACTTC. Translation gives CASSYRLAGDGSYEQYF.

The genes are TRBV6-5 and TRBJ1-5, with a weak D call TRBD1 (6 bases). CDR3 length equals 13 residues. Looked up from germline, CDR1 is MNHEY and CDR2 is SVGAGI. V dropped 5 bases and J dropped 6 bases, with 11 bases sitting between them. In nucleotides, the CDR3 is TGTGCCAGCAGTCCGACAGGCAGTCAGCCCCAGCATTTT. Amino acids: CASSPTGSQPQHF.

The chain recombines TRBV30 with TRBJ1-5, with D maybe TRBD1 (5 bases). CDR3 length: 14 residues. V lost 1 base, J lost 4 bases, and 11 bases lay in between. In germline, CDR1 is GTSNPN, CDR2 SVGIG (reference sequence). CDR3 nucleotide sequence: TGTGCCTGGAGTGAGGGGCGGCATAATCAGCCCCAGCATTTT. It specifies CAWSEGRHNQPQHF.

The gene calls are TRBV6-5 and TRBJ1-2, with D possibly matching TRBD1 (6 bases). The V gene lost 5 bases and the J gene lost 4 bases, with 14 bases spanning the gap. Germline CDR1 is MNHEY and CDR2 is SVGAGI. The CDR3 spans 14 residues. This CDR3 reads CASSPQGLIYGYTF. CDR3 sequence (DNA): TGTGCCAGCAGTCCACAGGGACTAATCTATGGCTACACCTTC.

CDR3 amino acids: CASSATGVGNTEAFF. The CDR3 DNA sequence: TGTGCCAGCAGCGCGACAGGGGTTGGGAACACTGAAGCTTTCTTT. The chain joins TRBV2 to TRBJ1-1; 8 nucleotides agree with TRBD1. This CDR3 contains 15 residues. Germline V CDR1 and CDR2: SNHLY, FYNNEI. V was clipped by 6 bases and J by 1 base; unmatched bases: 7. Looking up the rest from reference TRBV2 and TRBJ1-1 gives the full variable domain: EPEVTQTPSHQVTQMGQEVILRCVPISNHLYFYWYRQILGQKVEFLVSFYNNEISEKSEIFDDQFSVERPDGSNFTLKIRSTKLEDSAMYFCASSATGVGNTEAFFGQGTRLTVV.

The chain recombines TRBV7-2 with TRBJ1-1; D is uncertain. Between the trimmed V and J ends, which lost 8 bases and 11 bases, there was a span of 15 bases. This CDR3 has 11 amino acids. The germline CDR1 and CDR2 sequences are SGHTA and FQGNSA. The CDR3 is CASFGWLGAFF. CDR3 in DNA: TGTGCCAGCTTCGGTTGGCTCGGGGCTTTCTTT. Drawing the rest from reference TRBV7-2 and TRBJ1-1, the complete variable domain is GAGVSQSPSNKVTEKGKDVELRCDPISGHTALYWYRQSLGQGLEFLIYFQGNSAPDKSGLPSDRFSAERTGGSVSTLTIQRTQQEDSAVYLCASFGWLGAFFGQGTRLTVV.

CDR3 loop: CASSHRDRWNNEQFF. The CDR3 bases are TGTGCCAGCAGTCACCGGGACAGGTGGAACAATGAGCAGTTCTTC. V gene TRBV6-5 combines with J gene TRBJ2-1; 8 bases align to TRBD1. The CDR3 has 15 residues. CDR1 is MNHEY and CDR2 is SVGAGI in the germline V gene. V dropped 5 bases and J dropped 5; count of bases not matched to a gene: 8.

V gene TRBV11-2 combines with J gene TRBJ2-7; 14 bases match TRBD2. CDR3 length: 16 residues. The germline gives CDR1 SGHAT, CDR2 FQNNGV. Trimming cost V 3 bases and J 4 bases; bases outside gene matches: 5. CDR3 region: CASSFRGLAGGYEQYF. CDR3 coding DNA: TGTGCCAGCAGCTTTAGAGGACTAGCGGGAGGATACGAGCAGTACTTC. The whole variable domain, filled in from reference TRBV11-2 and TRBJ2-7, reads EAGVAQSPRYKIIEKRQSVAFWCNPISGHATLYWYQQILGQGPKLLIQFQNNGVVDDSQLPKDRFSAERLKGVDSTLKIQPAKLEDSAVYLCASSFRGLAGGYEQYFGPGTRLTVT.

V and J are TRBV30 and TRBJ1-6; D is ambiguous. With 0 bases removed from V and 0 bases from J, the gap between germline ends came to 12 bases. The CDR3 contains 17 residues. Looked up from germline, CDR1 is GTSNPN and CDR2 is SVGIG (reference sequence). CDR3 sequence: CAWSVSLSSSYNSPLHF. The CDR3 DNA follows: TGTGCCTGGAGTGTAAGTTTATCGAGCTCCTATAATTCACCCCTCCACTTT. The variable domain in full, with the rest retrieved from reference TRBV30 and TRBJ1-6, is SQTIHQWPATLVQPVGSPLSLECTVEGTSNPNLYWYRQAAGRGLQLLFYSVGIGQISSEVPQNLSASRPQDRQFILSSKKLLLSDSGFYLCAWSVSLSSSYNSPLHFGNGTRLTVT.

The rearrangement uses TRBV6-5 and TRBJ1-3; no clear D. V was pared by 4 bases and J by 1 base, with 5 bases between. Germline V gene sequence: CDR1 MNHEY, CDR2 SVGAGI. The CDR3 covers 13 residues. In DNA form, the CDR3 reads TGTGCCAGCAGTTTCGGGTCTGGAAACACCATATATTTT. Its translation: CASSFGSGNTIYF.

The chain employs TRBV18 and TRBJ1-2; D ambiguous. This CDR3 has 14 residues. V was cut by 1 base and J by 2 bases, with 8 bases left in between. Germline V gives CDR1 KGHSH, CDR2 LQKENI. This chain's CDR3 is CASSPLEVNYGYTF. The DNA for the CDR3 is TGTGCCAGCTCACCACTTGAGGTGAACTATGGCTACACCTTC. Full variable domain (remainder filled in from reference TRBV18 and TRBJ1-2): NAGVMQNPRHLVRRRGQEARLRCSPMKGHSHVYWYRQLPEEGLKFMVYLQKENIIDESGMPKERFSAEFPKEGPSILRIQQVVRGDSAAYFCASSPLEVNYGYTFGSGTRLTVV.

The V gene is TRBV6-2 or TRBV6-3, the J gene TRBJ1-1; D is unresolved. The CDR3 loop spans 14 amino acids. Trimming left V 2 bases short and J 4 bases short, with 11 bases between. CDR1 is MNHEY, CDR2 SVGEGT, per germline. CDR3 DNA sequence: TGTGCCAGCAGTTACGGGCAGGTCGGCACTGAAGCTTTCTTT. Its protein product is CASSYGQVGTEAFF.

The CDR3 loop is CASSVSGRTYNEQFF. The CDR3 DNA is TGTGCCAGCAGCGTTAGCGGGAGGACCTACAATGAGCAGTTCTTC. V is TRBV7-2 and J is TRBJ2-1, with 10 bases matching TRBD2. Germline V gives CDR1 SGHTA, CDR2 FQGNSA. The length of the CDR3 is 15 residues. Trimming took 5 bases from V and 2 from J; bases not matched to a gene: 3.

The chain links TRBV28 to TRBJ1-1, with D hard to call. Between the trimmed V and J ends, which lost 2 bases and 1 base, there was a span of 8 bases. The CDR3 length is 14 residues. The V gene's germline CDR1 is MDHEN and CDR2 SYDVKM. CDR3 in amino acids: CASSLPRGNTEAFF. CDR3 DNA: TGTGCCAGCAGTTTACCCCGAGGGAACACTGAAGCTTTCTTT.